The text below deals with one T cell receptor (beta chain). V lost 3 bases, J lost 2 bases, and 5 bases stayed unmatched. The CDR3 has 15 residues. CDR1 is WSHSY and CDR2 is SAAADI in the germline V gene. The method was immunoSEQ multiplex PCR; TCRdb's version includes in-frame clones alone and lacks a portion of them. Here the sample spans around 89,000 clones, 75% to 90% being singletons. The record originates from a study of T cell responses to AZD1222 COVID-19 vaccine. The chain uses TRBV10-2 and TRBJ1-2; 8 bases are shared with TRBD1. Sequenced here: peripheral blood, sampled 28 days after the second AZD1222 dose. This TCR came from an adult who received the AZD1222 COVID-19 vaccine. CDR3 amino acids: CASSEPDRGNYGYTF. DNA of the CDR3: TGCGCCAGCAGTGAACCAGACAGGGGCAACTATGGCTACACCTTC.